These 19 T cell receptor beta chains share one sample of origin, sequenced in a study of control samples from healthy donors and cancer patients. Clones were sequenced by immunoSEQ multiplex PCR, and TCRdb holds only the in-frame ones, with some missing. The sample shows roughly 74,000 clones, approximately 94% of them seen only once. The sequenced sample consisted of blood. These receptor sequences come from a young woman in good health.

The CDR3 region is CASSPTRGGAFF. The CDR3 nucleotides are TGTGCCAGCTCACCAACACGGGGGGGTGCGTTCTTC. The chain joins TRBV18 to TRBJ2-1, with TRBD2 matching over 8 bases. V lost 2 bases, J lost 15 bases, and 6 bases stayed unmatched. CDR1 KGHSH and CDR2 LQKENI come from the germline V gene. This CDR3 has 12 residues.

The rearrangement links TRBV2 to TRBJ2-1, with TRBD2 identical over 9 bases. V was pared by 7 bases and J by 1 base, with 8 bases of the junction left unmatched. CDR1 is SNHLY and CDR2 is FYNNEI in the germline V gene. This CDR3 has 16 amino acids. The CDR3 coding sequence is TGTGCCAGCAAGGAGCGGGGGGCCCTATCCTACAATGAGCAGTTCTTC. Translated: CASKERGALSYNEQFF.

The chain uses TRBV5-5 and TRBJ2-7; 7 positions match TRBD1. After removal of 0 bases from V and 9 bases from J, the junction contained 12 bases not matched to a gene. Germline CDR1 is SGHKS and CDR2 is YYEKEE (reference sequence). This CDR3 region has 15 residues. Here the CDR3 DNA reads TGTGCCAGCAGCTTGGGCGACAGGGTGAGCTACTTGCAGTACTTC. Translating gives CASSLGDRVSYLQYF.

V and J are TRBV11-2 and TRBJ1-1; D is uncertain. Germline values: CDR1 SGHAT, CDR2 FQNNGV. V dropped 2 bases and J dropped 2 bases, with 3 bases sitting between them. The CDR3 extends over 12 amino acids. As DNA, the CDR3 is TGTGCCAGCAGCTTAACTAACACTGAAGCTTTCTTT. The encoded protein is CASSLTNTEAFF. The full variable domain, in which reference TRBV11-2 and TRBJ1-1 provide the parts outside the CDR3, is EAGVAQSPRYKIIEKRQSVAFWCNPISGHATLYWYQQILGQGPKLLIQFQNNGVVDDSQLPKDRFSAERLKGVDSTLKIQPAKLEDSAVYLCASSLTNTEAFFGQGTRLTVV.

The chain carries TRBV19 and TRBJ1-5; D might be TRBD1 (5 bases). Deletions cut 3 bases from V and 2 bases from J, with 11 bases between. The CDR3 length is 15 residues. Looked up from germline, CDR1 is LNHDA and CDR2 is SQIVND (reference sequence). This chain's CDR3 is CASSIQGQGNQPQHF. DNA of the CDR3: TGTGCCAGTAGTATTCAGGGTCAGGGCAATCAGCCCCAGCATTTT. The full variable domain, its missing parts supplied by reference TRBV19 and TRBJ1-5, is DGGITQSPKYLFRKEGQNVTLSCEQNLNHDAMYWYRQDPGQGLRLIYYSQIVNDFQKGDIAEGYSVSREKKESFPLTVTSAQKNPTAFYLCASSIQGQGNQPQHFGDGTRLSIL.

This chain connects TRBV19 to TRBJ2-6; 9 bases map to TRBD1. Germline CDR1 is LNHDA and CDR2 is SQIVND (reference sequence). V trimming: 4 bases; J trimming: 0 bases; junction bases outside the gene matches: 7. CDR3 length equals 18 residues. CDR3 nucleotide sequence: TGTGCCAGTAGTAGAGTCGGACAGGGGATCTCTGGGGCCAACGTCCTGACTTTC. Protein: CASSRVGQGISGANVLTF.

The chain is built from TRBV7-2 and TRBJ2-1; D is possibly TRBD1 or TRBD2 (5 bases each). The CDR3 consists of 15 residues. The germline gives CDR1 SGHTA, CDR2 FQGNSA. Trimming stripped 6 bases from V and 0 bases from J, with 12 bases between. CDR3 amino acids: CASRRDDDSYNEQFF. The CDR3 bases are TGTGCCAGCAGGAGGGACGACGACTCCTACAATGAGCAGTTCTTC. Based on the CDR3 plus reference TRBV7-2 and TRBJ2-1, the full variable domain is GAGVSQSPSNKVTEKGKDVELRCDPISGHTALYWYRQSLGQGLEFLIYFQGNSAPDKSGLPSDRFSAERTGGSVSTLTIQRTQQEDSAVYLCASRRDDDSYNEQFFGPGTRLTVL.

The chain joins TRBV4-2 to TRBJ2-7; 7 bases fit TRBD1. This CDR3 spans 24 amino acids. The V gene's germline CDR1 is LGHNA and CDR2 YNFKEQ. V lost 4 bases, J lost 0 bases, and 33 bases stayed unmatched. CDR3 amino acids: CASSPVLFGFWTGTVKWDSYEQYF. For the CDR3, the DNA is TGTGCCAGCAGCCCCGTTCTCTTTGGTTTTTGGACCGGGACAGTTAAATGGGACTCCTACGAGCAGTACTTC.

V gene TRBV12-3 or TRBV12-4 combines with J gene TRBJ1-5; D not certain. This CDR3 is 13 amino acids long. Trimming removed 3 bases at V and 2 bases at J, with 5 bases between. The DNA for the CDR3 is TGTGCCAGCAGTTTCGAAGGCAATCAGCCCCAGCATTTT. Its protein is CASSFEGNQPQHF.

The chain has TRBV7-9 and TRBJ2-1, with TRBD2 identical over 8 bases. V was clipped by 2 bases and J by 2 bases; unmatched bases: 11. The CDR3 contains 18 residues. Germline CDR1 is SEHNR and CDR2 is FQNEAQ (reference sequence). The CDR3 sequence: CASSLLRHGRAPYNEQFF. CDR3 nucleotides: TGTGCCAGCAGCTTACTCAGACACGGGAGGGCGCCCTACAATGAGCAGTTCTTC. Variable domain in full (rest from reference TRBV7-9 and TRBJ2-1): DTGVSQNPRHKITKRGQNVTFRCDPISEHNRLYWYRQTLGQGPEFLTYFQNEAQLEKSRLLSDRFSAERPKGSFSTLEIQRTEQGDSAMYLCASSLLRHGRAPYNEQFFGPGTRLTVL.

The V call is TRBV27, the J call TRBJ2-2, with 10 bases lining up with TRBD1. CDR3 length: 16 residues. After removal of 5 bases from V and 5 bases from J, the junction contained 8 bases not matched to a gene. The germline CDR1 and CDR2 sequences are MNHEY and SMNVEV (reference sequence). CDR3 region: CASSKRDRGFTGELFF. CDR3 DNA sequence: TGTGCCAGCAGTAAACGGGACAGGGGTTTTACCGGGGAGCTGTTTTTT.

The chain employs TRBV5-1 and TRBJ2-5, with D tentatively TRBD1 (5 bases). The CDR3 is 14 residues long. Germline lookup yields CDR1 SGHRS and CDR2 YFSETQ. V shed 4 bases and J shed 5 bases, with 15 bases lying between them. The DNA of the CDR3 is TGCGCCAGCAGCGGGCAGGGTGCGTTTGAGACCCAGTACTTC. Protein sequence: CASSGQGAFETQYF.

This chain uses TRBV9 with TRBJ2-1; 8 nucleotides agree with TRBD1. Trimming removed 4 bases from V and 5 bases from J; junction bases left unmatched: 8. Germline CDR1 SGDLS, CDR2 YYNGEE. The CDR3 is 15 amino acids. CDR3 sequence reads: CASSPIQGVDNEQFF. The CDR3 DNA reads TGTGCCAGCAGCCCTATACAGGGGGTGGACAATGAGCAGTTCTTC.

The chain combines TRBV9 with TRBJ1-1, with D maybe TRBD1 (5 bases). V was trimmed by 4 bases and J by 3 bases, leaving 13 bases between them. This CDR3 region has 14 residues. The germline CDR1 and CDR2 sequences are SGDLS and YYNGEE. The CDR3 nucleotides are TGTGCCAGCAGCCCTACCAGGGTGTACACTGAAGCTTTCTTT. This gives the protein CASSPTRVYTEAFF.

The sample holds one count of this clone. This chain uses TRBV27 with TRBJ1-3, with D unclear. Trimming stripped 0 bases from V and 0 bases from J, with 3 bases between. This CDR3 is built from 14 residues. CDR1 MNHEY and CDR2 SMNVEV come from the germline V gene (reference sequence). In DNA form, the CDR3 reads TGTGCCAGCAGTTTATCGTCCTCTGGAAACACCATATATTTT. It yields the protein CASSLSSSGNTIYF.

The CDR3 DNA reads TGTGCCAGCAGCTCCCCCCGGGACACCTCCTACGAGCAGTACTTC. This translates into CASSSPRDTSYEQYF. The V call is TRBV6-5, the J call TRBJ2-7; tentatively, D is TRBD1 (6 bases). Looked up from germline, CDR1 is MNHEY and CDR2 is SVGAGI. There are 15 residues in the CDR3. The V end lost 6 bases, the J end lost 0 bases, and 15 bases lay between the germline ends.

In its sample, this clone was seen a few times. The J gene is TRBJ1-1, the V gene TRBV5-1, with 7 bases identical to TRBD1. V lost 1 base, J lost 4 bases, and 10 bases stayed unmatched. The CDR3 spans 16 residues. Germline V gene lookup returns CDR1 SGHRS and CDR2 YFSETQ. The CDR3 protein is CASSLLRQQGPTEAFF. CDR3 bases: TGCGCCAGCAGCTTGTTAAGGCAACAGGGGCCCACTGAAGCTTTCTTT.

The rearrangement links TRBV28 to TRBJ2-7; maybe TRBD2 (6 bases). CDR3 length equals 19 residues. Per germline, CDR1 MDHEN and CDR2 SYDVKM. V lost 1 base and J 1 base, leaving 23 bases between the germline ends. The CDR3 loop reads CASSLLLGLTHKISYEQYF. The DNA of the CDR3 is TGTGCCAGCAGTTTATTACTAGGACTAACACATAAAATTTCCTACGAGCAGTACTTC.

The CDR3 DNA is TGTGCCAGTAGTATAGTAGCGGGAGGTAACGAGCAGTACTTC. Translated, it gives CASSIVAGGNEQYF. The V and J genes are TRBV19 and TRBJ2-7; TRBD2 matches 10 bases. Germline-derived CDR1 and CDR2 are LNHDA and SQIVND (reference sequence). Trimming removed 1 base from V and 5 bases from J; junction bases left unmatched: 2. This CDR3 is 14 amino acids long. Full variable domain (outside the CDR3, taken from reference TRBV19 and TRBJ2-7): DGGITQSPKYLFRKEGQNVTLSCEQNLNHDAMYWYRQDPGQGLRLIYYSQIVNDFQKGDIAEGYSVSREKKESFPLTVTSAQKNPTAFYLCASSIVAGGNEQYFGPGTRLTVT.